The 18 T cell receptor beta chains listed next were all sequenced from one sample in a study of blood T cell repertoires in COVID-19 (TCRdb year 2020). The library was prepared using the immunoSEQ multiplex PCR assay. This immuneACCESS table, as held by TCRdb, lists in-frame sequences with V and J called but not all clones. Of the missing ones, under half trace to an unresolved V gene in checked studies; the others have no known cause. The sample contains over 7,000 clones, approximately 88% of them found a single time. The top ten hold more than 8.5% of the sample. The specimen sequenced was peripheral blood. These receptors were taken from a human donor in a cohort sampled during active COVID-19.

V gene TRBV27 combines with J gene TRBJ1-2, with 9 bases matching TRBD1. After removal of 6 bases from V and 8 bases from J, the junction contained 7 bases not matched to a gene. Germline V gene sequence: CDR1 MNHEY, CDR2 SMNVEV (reference sequence). The CDR3 consists of 13 residues. CDR3 sequence: CASSVGTGSGYTF. CDR3 bases: TGTGCCAGCAGCGTCGGGACAGGGTCGGGCTACACCTTC.

A single count supports this clone. V is TRBV7-8 and J is TRBJ2-1; TRBD2 aligns across 14 bases. The CDR3 has 16 amino acids. V lost 2 bases to trimming and J lost 6 bases; unmatched junction nucleotides: 3. The germline V gene encodes CDR1 SGHVS and CDR2 FQNEAQ. The chain's CDR3 is CASSLSGLAGGNEQFF. The CDR3 DNA is TGTGCCAGCAGCTTATCTGGACTAGCGGGAGGCAATGAGCAGTTCTTC.

The chain uses TRBV15 and TRBJ1-3; D is undetermined. Germline V gene data show CDR1 as LNHNV and CDR2 as YYDKDF (reference sequence). Trimming removed 0 bases at V and 3 bases at J, with 3 bases between. The CDR3 is 13 residues long. The CDR3 DNA reads as TGTGCCACCAGCAGAGACCATGGAAACACCATATATTTT. Its protein product is CATSRDHGNTIYF.

The table lists this clone with a few counts. This rearrangement joins TRBV24-1 to TRBJ2-1, with a possible D match to TRBD1 (5 bases). This CDR3 has 18 amino acids. Germline V lookup: CDR1 KGHDR, CDR2 SFDVKD. V was clipped by 0 bases and J by 2 bases, with 16 bases between them. CDR3 region: CATSDLTTGLGPYNEQFF. CDR3 DNA sequence: TGTGCCACCAGTGATTTGACCACAGGTTTGGGCCCCTACAATGAGCAGTTCTTC.

The rearrangement joins TRBV7-2 to TRBJ2-4; D unclear. Between the trimmed V and J ends, which lost 5 bases and 4 bases, there was a span of 9 bases. The CDR3 sequence is 13 residues long. Germline values: CDR1 SGHTA, CDR2 FQGNSA. CDR3 nucleotides: TGTGCCAGCAGCGCGAGCCTTAAAAACATTCAGTACTTC. Translation gives CASSASLKNIQYF.

The rearrangement uses TRBV18 and TRBJ1-3; D gene uncertain. The CDR3 covers 15 residues. The V gene's germline CDR1 is KGHSH and CDR2 LQKENI. V lost 1 base to trimming and J lost 0 bases, with 7 bases between them. The DNA for the CDR3 is TGTGCCAGCTCACCACGTAGTCTCTCTGGAAACACCATATATTTT. Translated, it gives CASSPRSLSGNTIYF.

The sample holds one count of this clone. The J gene is TRBJ1-4, the V gene TRBV12-3 or TRBV12-4; TRBD1 might be the D (5 bases). The CDR3 loop spans 11 amino acids. Trimming removed 6 bases from V and 12 bases from J, with 11 bases in between. CDR3: CASRTAGQLFF. As DNA, the CDR3 is TGTGCCAGCAGGACAGCAGGGCAACTGTTTTTT.

The chain is built from TRBV3-1 (or the pseudogene TRBV3-2) and TRBJ2-7; 8 bases are a match to TRBD2. Per the germline V gene, CDR1 is LGHDT and CDR2 is YNNKEL (reference sequence). The trim removed 0 bases at V and 2 bases at J, leaving 9 bases unmatched. The CDR3 spans 17 residues. CDR3 sequence: CASSQDFDSGTPYEQYF. CDR3 coding DNA: TGTGCCAGCAGCCAAGATTTCGATAGCGGGACCCCCTACGAGCAGTACTTC.

V gene TRBV29-1 combines with J gene TRBJ2-7, with TRBD1 matching over 7 bases. Germline-derived CDR1 and CDR2 are SQVTM and ANQGSEA. J lost 1 base, V lost 2 bases, and 2 bases had no gene match. This CDR3 contains 13 residues. CDR3 nucleotide sequence: TGCAGCGTTGAAAGACAGGGATCCTACGAGCAGTACTTC. The encoded protein is CSVERQGSYEQYF.

The chain links TRBV3-1 (or the pseudogene TRBV3-2) to TRBJ2-7, with 11 nucleotides matching TRBD2. Losses at the gene ends were 7 bases for V and 3 bases for J; bases not matched to a gene: 8. Germline loops: CDR1 LGHDT, CDR2 YNNKEL (reference sequence). The CDR3 is 15 amino acids. The CDR3 here is CASTPGLADNYEQYF. Here the CDR3 DNA reads TGTGCCAGCACCCCGGGACTAGCGGACAACTACGAGCAGTACTTC.

CDR3 DNA sequence: TGTGCCAGCAGTTTAACTAGCGGGAGGGTTTACGAGCAGTACTTC. Protein sequence: CASSLTSGRVYEQYF. The chain uses TRBV28 and TRBJ2-7; 13 positions agree with TRBD2. CDR1 is MDHEN, CDR2 SYDVKM, per germline. The CDR3 length is 15 residues. With 2 bases clipped from V and 4 bases from J, the junction kept 2 bases outside the gene matches.

The V call is TRBV15, the J call TRBJ1-1; D is unclear. The CDR3 loop spans 14 amino acids. CDR1 and CDR2 (germline): LNHNV, YYDKDF (reference sequence). V was shortened by 5 bases and J by 2 bases, with 12 bases between the two germline ends. The CDR3 sequence is CATSRGPGNTEAFF. In nucleotides, the CDR3 is TGTGCCACCAGCCGTGGTCCAGGTAACACTGAAGCTTTCTTT.

The V gene is TRBV28, the J gene TRBJ1-1; D unclear. Trimming shortened V by 4 bases and J by 3 bases, and 9 bases separated the two germline ends. The CDR3 spans 13 residues. Germline V lookup: CDR1 MDHEN, CDR2 SYDVKM. The CDR3 is CASSSFGDTEAFF. CDR3 bases: TGTGCCAGCAGTTCTTTTGGAGACACTGAAGCTTTCTTT.

The chain has TRBV11-2 and TRBJ2-7, with 8 bases identical to TRBD1. This CDR3 contains 16 residues. With V trimmed by 3 bases and J by 3 bases, 10 bases remained unmatched. The V gene's germline CDR1 is SGHAT and CDR2 FQNNGV. The CDR3 DNA reads TGTGCCAGCAGCTTCGGGGACAGGAATATCTACTACGAGCAGTACTTC. Its translation: CASSFGDRNIYYEQYF.

The chain joins TRBV10-3 to TRBJ1-2; a possible D gene is TRBD1 (5 bases). Trimming took off 8 bases at V and 3 bases at J, with 13 bases between the two ends. The CDR3 is made up of 13 amino acids. Per germline, CDR1 ENHRY and CDR2 SYGVKD. This CDR3 reads CAIVSDTDYGYTF. Written as DNA, the CDR3 is TGTGCCATCGTTTCGGACACCGACTATGGCTACACCTTC.

V gene TRBV29-1 combines with J gene TRBJ1-2; no clear D. Germline V CDR1 and CDR2: SQVTM, ANQGSEA. Trimming removed 4 bases from V and 4 bases from J, with 13 bases in between. CDR3 size: 13 residues. CDR3 residues: CSVVSGSLYGYTF. CDR3 sequence (DNA): TGCAGCGTTGTCTCGGGGAGTCTCTATGGCTACACCTTC.

A single count supports this clone. The chain uses TRBV27 and TRBJ2-7, with TRBD2 matching over 7 bases. After removal of 6 bases from V and 2 bases from J, the junction contained 7 bases not matched to a gene. The CDR3 has 14 residues. Germline values: CDR1 MNHEY, CDR2 SMNVEV (reference sequence). The CDR3 nucleotides read TGTGCCAGCAGGATAGCGGGCTCAGCCTACGAGCAGTACTTC. Encoded protein: CASRIAGSAYEQYF.

This chain connects TRBV30 to TRBJ2-1; 8 bases map to TRBD2. This CDR3 spans 14 amino acids. CDR1 is GTSNPN, CDR2 SVGIG, per germline (reference sequence). Trimming cost V 0 bases and J 8 bases; bases outside gene matches: 6. CDR3 bases: TGTGCCTGGAGTGTCCAGCGGGAGTGGGATGAGCAGTTCTTC. It codes for CAWSVQREWDEQFF.